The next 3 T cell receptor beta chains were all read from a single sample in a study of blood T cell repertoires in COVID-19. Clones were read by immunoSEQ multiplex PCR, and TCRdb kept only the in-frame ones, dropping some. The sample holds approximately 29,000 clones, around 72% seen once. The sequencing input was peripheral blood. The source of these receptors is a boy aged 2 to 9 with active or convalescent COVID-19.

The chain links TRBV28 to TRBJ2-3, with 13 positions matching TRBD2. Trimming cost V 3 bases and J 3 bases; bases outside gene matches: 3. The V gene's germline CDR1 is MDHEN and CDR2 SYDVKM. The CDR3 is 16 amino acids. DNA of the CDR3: TGTGCCAGCAGTTTTGCGGGACTAGCGGGGACAGATACGCAGTATTTT. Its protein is CASSFAGLAGTDTQYF.

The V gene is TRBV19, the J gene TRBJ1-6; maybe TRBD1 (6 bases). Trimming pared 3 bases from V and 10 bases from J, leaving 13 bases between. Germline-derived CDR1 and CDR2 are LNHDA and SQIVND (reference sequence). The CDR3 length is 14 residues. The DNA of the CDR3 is TGTGCCAGTAGTATTGGACAGTGGACCTCACCCCTCCACTTT. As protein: CASSIGQWTSPLHF.

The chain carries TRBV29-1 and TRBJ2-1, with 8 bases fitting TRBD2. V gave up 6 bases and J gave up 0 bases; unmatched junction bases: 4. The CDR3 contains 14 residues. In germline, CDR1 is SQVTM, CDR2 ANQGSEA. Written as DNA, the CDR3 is TGCAGCGTCCAAGCGGGAGCCTCCTACAATGAGCAGTTCTTC. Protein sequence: CSVQAGASYNEQFF.